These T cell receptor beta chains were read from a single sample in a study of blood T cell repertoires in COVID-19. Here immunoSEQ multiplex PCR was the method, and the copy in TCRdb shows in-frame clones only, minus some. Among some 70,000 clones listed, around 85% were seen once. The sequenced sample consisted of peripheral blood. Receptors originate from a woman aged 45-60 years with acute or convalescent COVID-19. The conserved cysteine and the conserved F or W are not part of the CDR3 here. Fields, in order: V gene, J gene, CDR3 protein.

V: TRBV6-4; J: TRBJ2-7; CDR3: ASSASPPGQGAHEQY
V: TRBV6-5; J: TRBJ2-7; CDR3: ASSYSVRGDYEQY
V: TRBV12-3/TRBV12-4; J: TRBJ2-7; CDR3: ASSLFPNEQY
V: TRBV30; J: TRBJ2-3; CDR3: AWSGQRASTDTQY
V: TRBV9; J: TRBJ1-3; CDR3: ASSVEGTGGGNTIY
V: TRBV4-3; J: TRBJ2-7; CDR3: ASSRTVGGGSDTSYEQY
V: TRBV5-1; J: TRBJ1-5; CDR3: ASSPGDRKGQPQH
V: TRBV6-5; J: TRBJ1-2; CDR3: ASSTQVDYGYT
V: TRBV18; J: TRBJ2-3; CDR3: ASSPPGQAGGDTQY
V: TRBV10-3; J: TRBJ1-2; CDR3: AISETGGDYGYT
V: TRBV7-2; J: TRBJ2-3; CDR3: ASRLGGLATDTQY
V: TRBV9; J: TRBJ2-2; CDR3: ASSARQGTYTGELF
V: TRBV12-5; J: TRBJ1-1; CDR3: ASGLVQEGNTEAF
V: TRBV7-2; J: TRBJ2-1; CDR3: ASSSVRSFYNEQF
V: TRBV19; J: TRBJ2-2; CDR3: ASSIQGTGELF
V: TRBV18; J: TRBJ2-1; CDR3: ASSPTSGTDEQF
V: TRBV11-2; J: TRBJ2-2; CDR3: ATKRPPSTGELF
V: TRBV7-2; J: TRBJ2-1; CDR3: ASSFRTSGRNEQF
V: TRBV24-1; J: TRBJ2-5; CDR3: ATSDAQGAGETQY
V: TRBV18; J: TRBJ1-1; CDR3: ASSPVEGDTEAF
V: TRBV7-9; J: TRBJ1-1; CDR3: ASSTQVPNTEAF
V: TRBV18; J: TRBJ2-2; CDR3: ASSPGTGRTGELF
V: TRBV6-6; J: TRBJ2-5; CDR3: ASSYSEAGRGETQY
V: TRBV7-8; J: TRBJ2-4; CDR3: ASSFEGGRLKNIQY
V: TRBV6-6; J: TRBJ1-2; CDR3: ASSYSDRVGGYT
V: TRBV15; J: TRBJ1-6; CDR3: ATRTGTTNENSPLH
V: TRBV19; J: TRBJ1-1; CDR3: ASSRTGLVTEAF
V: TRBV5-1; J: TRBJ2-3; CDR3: ASSPRWQRGSTDTQY
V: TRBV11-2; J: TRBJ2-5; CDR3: ASSRGILGQETQY
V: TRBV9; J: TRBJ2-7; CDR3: ASSVDRVGVYEQY
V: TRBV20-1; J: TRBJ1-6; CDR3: SASPRSSYNSPLH
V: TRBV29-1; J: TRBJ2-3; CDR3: SVVAGSTDTQY
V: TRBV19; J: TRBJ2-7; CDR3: ASRSSGSSYEQY
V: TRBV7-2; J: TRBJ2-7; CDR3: ASSPTSRVGEQY
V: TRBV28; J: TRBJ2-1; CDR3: ASSLLRLAGGPRTEQF
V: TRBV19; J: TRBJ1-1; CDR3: ASSARGLDTEAF
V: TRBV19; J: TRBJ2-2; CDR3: ASRQGQTNTGELF
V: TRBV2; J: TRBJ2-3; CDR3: ASGAASRGDTQY
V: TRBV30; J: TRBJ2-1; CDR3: AWSPGTRASSYNEQF
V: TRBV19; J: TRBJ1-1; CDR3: ASSIAGRGNTEAF
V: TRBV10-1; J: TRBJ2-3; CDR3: ASSEGDFSTDTQY
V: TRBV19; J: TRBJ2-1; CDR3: ASSDLWTRGYNEQF
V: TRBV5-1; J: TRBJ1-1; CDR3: ASSLDGQAGTEAF
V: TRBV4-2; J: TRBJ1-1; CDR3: ASSQVRGGEANTEAF
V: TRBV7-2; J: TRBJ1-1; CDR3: ASSFWTANTEAF
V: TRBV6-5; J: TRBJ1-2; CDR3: ASSYLQGYGYT
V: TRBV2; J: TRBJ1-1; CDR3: ASKPTGSNTEAF
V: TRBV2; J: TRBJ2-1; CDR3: ASSESGGAGF
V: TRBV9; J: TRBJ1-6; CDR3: ASSDGQLGSPLH
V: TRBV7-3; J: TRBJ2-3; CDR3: ASSARTGGDTQY
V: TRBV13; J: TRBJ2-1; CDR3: ASSLLAGGREQF
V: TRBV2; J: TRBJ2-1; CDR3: ASSDGRGRYNEQF
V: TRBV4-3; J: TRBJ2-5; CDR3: ASSQDPSAQGTQY
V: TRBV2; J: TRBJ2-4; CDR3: ASSNEAGENIQY
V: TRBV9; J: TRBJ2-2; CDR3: ASRVGENTGELF